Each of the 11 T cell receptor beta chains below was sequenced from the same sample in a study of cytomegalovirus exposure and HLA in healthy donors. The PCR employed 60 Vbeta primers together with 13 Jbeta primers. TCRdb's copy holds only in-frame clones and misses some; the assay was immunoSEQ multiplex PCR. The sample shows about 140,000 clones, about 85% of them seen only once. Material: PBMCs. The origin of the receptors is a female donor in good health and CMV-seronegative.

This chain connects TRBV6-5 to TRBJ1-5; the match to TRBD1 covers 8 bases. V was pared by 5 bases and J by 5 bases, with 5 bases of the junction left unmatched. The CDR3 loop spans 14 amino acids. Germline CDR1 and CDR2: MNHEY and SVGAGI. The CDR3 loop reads CASSRTGSHQPQHF. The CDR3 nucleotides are TGTGCCAGCAGTCGGACAGGGTCTCATCAGCCCCAGCATTTT.

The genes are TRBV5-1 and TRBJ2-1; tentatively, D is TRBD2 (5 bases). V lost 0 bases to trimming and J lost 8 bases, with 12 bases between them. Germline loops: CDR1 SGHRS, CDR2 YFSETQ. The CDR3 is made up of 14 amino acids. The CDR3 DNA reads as TGCGCCAGCAGCTTGGGGGCTGGAGGCGATGAGCAGTTCTTC. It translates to CASSLGAGGDEQFF.

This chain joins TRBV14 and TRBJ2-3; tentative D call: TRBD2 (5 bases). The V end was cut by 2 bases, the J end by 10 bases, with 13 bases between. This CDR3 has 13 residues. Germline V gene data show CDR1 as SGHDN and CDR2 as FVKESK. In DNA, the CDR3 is TGTGCCAGCAGCCAATCTAGAAACGGGGCGCAGTATTTT. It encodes CASSQSRNGAQYF.

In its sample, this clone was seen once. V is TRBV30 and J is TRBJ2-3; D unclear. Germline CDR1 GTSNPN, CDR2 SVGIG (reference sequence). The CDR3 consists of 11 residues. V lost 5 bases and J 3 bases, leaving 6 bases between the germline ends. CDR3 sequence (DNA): TGTGCCTGGGCCGGGACAGATACGCAGTATTTT. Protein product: CAWAGTDTQYF.

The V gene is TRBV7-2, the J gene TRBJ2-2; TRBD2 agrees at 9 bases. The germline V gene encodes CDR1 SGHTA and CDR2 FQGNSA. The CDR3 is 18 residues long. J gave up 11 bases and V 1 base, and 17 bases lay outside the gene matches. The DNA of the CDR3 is TGTGCCAGCAGCTTAGGAATCGGCGGGGGGGGGCAGCGCGGCGAGCTGTTTTTT. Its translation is CASSLGIGGGGQRGELFF.

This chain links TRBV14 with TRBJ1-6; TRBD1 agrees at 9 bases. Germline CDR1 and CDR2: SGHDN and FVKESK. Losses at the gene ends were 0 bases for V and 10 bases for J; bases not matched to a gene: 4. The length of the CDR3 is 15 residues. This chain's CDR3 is CASSQEGTGWSPLHF. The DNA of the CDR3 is TGTGCCAGCAGCCAAGAAGGGACAGGGTGGTCACCCCTCCACTTT.

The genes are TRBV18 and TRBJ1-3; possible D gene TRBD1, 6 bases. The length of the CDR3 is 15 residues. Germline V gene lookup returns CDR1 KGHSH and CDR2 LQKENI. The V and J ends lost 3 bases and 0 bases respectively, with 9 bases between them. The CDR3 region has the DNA TGTGCCAGCTCACCCTCAGGGGACTCTGGAAACACCATATATTTT. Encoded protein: CASSPSGDSGNTIYF. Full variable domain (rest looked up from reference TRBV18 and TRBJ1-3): NAGVMQNPRHLVRRRGQEARLRCSPMKGHSHVYWYRQLPEEGLKFMVYLQKENIIDESGMPKERFSAEFPKEGPSILRIQQVVRGDSAAYFCASSPSGDSGNTIYFGEGSWLTVV.

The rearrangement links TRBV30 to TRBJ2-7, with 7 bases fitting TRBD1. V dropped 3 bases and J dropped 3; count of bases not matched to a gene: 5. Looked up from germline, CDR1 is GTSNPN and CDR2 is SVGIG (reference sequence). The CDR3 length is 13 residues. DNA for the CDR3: TGTGCCTGGAGACCGGGACAGAGCTACGAGCAGTACTTC. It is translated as CAWRPGQSYEQYF.

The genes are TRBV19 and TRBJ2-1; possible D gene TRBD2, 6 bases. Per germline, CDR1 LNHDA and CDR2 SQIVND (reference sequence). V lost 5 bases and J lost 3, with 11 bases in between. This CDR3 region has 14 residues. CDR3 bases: TGTGCCAGTAGTCCCTGGACTAACTACAATGAGCAGTTCTTC. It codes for CASSPWTNYNEQFF.

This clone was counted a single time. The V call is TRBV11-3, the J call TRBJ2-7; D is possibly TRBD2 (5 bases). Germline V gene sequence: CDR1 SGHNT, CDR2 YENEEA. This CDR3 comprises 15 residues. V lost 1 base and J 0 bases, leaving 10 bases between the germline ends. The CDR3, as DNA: TGTGCCAGCAGCTTAGTAGCGCCTTACTCCTACGAGCAGTACTTC. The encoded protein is CASSLVAPYSYEQYF. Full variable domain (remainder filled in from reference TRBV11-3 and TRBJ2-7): EAGVVQSPRYKIIEKKQPVAFWCNPISGHNTLYWYLQNLGQGPELLIRYENEEAVDDSQLPKDRFSAERLKGVDSTLKIQPAELGDSAVYLCASSLVAPYSYEQYFGPGTRLTVT.

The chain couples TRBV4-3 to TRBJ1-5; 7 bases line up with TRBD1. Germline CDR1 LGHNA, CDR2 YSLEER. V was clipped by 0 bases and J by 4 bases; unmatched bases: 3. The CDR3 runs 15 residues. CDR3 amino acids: CASSQDRGQNQPQHF. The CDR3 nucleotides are TGCGCCAGCAGCCAAGATAGGGGACAGAATCAGCCCCAGCATTTT.